The subject of this entry is one T cell receptor (beta chain). Assay used: immunoSEQ multiplex PCR; TCRdb lists only in-frame clones, some missing. The data hold 200,000 to 250,000 clones, with just under 95% observed a single time. V was pared by 6 bases and J by 5 bases, with 4 bases of the junction left unmatched. Germline V gives CDR1 LGHNT, CDR2 FRNRAP. CDR3 length: 13 residues. The data stem from a study of control samples from healthy donors and cancer patients. This TCR was recovered from a man aged 45-65 years in good health. Material: blood. The V gene is TRBV12-5, the J gene TRBJ1-2; 9 bases align to TRBD1. The CDR3 nucleotides read TGTGCTAGTGGCTTACAGGGGGCTTATGGCTACACCTTC. This codes for CASGLQGAYGYTF.